This T cell receptor beta chain stems from a study of T cell changes during pregnancy in multiple sclerosis. Only a few counts were recorded for this clone. Repertoires were generated with immunoSEQ multiplex PCR, while TCRdb's copy carries only in-frame clones and drops some. The sample holds 58,000 or so clones, approximately 91% seen once. The CDR3 has 15 amino acids. Germline V CDR1 and CDR2: GTSNPN, SVGIG (reference sequence). J lost 0 bases, V lost 1 base, and 5 bases had no gene match. This sequence originates from a female donor with multiple sclerosis, enrolled in a pregnancy study. The sequencing used peripheral blood, collected after pregnancy. The chain combines TRBV30 with TRBJ1-1; 7 nucleotides line up with TRBD1. This chain's CDR3 is CAWSAAQGVNTEAFF. The CDR3 region has the DNA TGTGCCTGGAGTGCCGCCCAGGGGGTGAACACTGAAGCTTTCTTT.